The clone carrying this T cell receptor beta chain was detected a few times. With 5 bases removed from V and 4 bases from J, the gap between germline ends came to 15 bases. The CDR3 covers 15 residues. The source of the sample is a study of spatial heterogeneity in lung cancer. For the study at large: Detection consistently captured more beta-chain sequences than alpha-chain sequences.

TCRdb re-derived calls from the 5' RACE reads in MiXCR, one entry per CDR3 protein. The sample carries about 39,000 distinct CDR3 sequences, around 3.1% recorded once. Indicated time point: sample taken at primary tumor resection. Samples were obtained from some 70 donors, all untreated early-stage non-small cell lung cancer patients. Unsorted whole RNA from tumor, nontumor lung or frozen PBMC underwent sequencing. The TCR comes from a male donor with early-stage non-small cell lung cancer. The chain recombines TRBV12-3 or TRBV12-4 with TRBJ1-5; D ambiguous. This sample comprised normal lung tissue next to the tumor, obtained at surgery. CDR3 residues: CASSLYRTDNQPQHF. The CDR3 DNA follows: TGTGCCAGCAGTCTGTACCGGACGGATAATCAGCCCCAGCATTTT.